In this sample, the clone carrying this T cell receptor (beta chain) turned up a few times. Its antigen is not identified. This specimen belongs to a study of post-analysis software for immune sequencing data. Trimming removed 4 bases from V and 8 bases from J; junction bases left unmatched: 12. The germline V gene has CDR1 SGHRS and CDR2 YFSETQ. The CDR3 extends over 16 amino acids. Overall study findings and caveats: Patients showed TRBV5-6, TRBV5-1 and TRBV20-1 among about five TRBV segments more frequent than in controls.

Researchers reported that TCR beta cDNA libraries carried unique molecular identifiers. TCRdb re-called the PCR reads with MiXCR, one entry per CDR3 protein. The table records hundreds of thousands of distinct CDR3 sequences, 53% of them present only once. The material sequenced was blood. V and J are TRBV5-1 and TRBJ2-1; 10 nucleotides match TRBD2. The sequence was collected from a girl aged 5-17 years with multiple sclerosis. CDR3 sequence: CASSPEREGHRDEQFF. CDR3 DNA: TGCGCCAGCAGCCCCGAGCGGGAGGGCCACCGTGATGAGCAGTTCTTC. The whole variable domain, remainder taken from reference TRBV5-1 and TRBJ2-1, is KAGVTQTPRYLIKTRGQQVTLSCSPISGHRSVSWYQQTPGQGLQFLFEYFSETQRNKGNFPGRFSGRQFSNSRSEMNVSTLELGDSALYLCASSPEREGHRDEQFFGPGTRLTVL.